This paragraph reports one T cell receptor beta chain. The junction departs from germline at one end; a sequencing error may be responsible. The entry originates in a study of shared T cell receptors in the human thymus. The method was immunoSEQ multiplex PCR; TCRdb's version includes in-frame clones alone and lacks a portion of them. The table records some 640,000 clones, more than 70% of them present only once. CDR3 length: 13 residues. Germline V gene lookup returns CDR1 MNHNS and CDR2 SASEGT. The same data also contributed to another study, on human thymus T cells. That paper states: Among the donors, all were healthy Finnish infants having corrective surgery for congenital heart defects. In corrective heart surgery, resections were taken, and these provided the thymus tissue. It looked as if thymic and blood repertoires used V and J genes in a biased way. Related reports documented highly overlapping thymic repertoires among unrelated individuals.

The receptor was isolated from a boy in the first two years of life with a congenital heart defect. Sequencing input: thymocytes. The chain joins TRBV6-1 to TRBJ2-7; D possibly corresponds to TRBD2 (7 bases). The CDR3 protein is CATSSTGRVEQYF. In nucleotides, the CDR3 is TGTGCCACCAGTAGCACAGGGAGGGTGGAGCAGTACTTC.